This entry lists 5 T cell receptor beta chains sequenced from one sample in a study of blood T cell repertoires in COVID-19. Data came from immunoSEQ multiplex PCR; TCRdb stores just in-frame clones and leaves some out. The sample carries 55,000 to 75,000 clones, about 81% recorded once. Sequences were obtained from peripheral blood. The receptors were sampled from an elderly man with acute or convalescent COVID-19.

This chain connects TRBV13 to TRBJ2-7; 14 nucleotides line up with TRBD2. With 6 bases clipped from V and 6 bases from J, the junction kept 10 bases outside the gene matches. The CDR3 runs to 16 residues. Germline V gene lookup returns CDR1 PRHDT and CDR2 FYEKMQ (reference sequence). The CDR3 reads CASSPPGLAGDGEQYF. In DNA, the CDR3 is TGTGCCAGCAGTCCCCCGGGACTAGCGGGAGATGGCGAGCAGTACTTC. The variable domain in full, completed from reference TRBV13 and TRBJ2-7, reads AAGVIQSPRHLIKEKRETATLKCYPIPRHDTVYWYQQGPGQDPQFLISFYEKMQSDKGSIPDRFSAQQFSDYHSELNMSSLELGDSALYFCASSPPGLAGDGEQYFGPGTRLTVT.

The rearrangement joins TRBV9 to TRBJ2-7, with TRBD1 matching over 9 bases. The germline CDR1 and CDR2 sequences are SGDLS and YYNGEE. The V gene end was trimmed by 3 bases and the J gene end by 2 bases; junction bases not matched to a gene: 6. The CDR3 contains 15 residues. CDR3 region: CASSAGTGSPYEQYF. Here the CDR3 DNA reads TGTGCCAGCAGCGCCGGGACAGGGTCCCCCTACGAGCAGTACTTC.

On this clone itself: Other DNA sequences in the sample encode the same CDR3. This sequence joins TRBV11-2 and TRBJ2-7; D may be TRBD1 (5 bases). Trimming left V 5 bases short and J 3 bases short, with 5 bases between. Germline V gene lookup returns CDR1 SGHAT and CDR2 FQNNGV. The CDR3 runs to 11 residues. CDR3: CASSRGYEQYF. The DNA for the CDR3 is TGTGCCAGCAGCAGGGGCTACGAGCAGTACTTC.

This clone was counted only a few times. J is TRBJ1-6 and V is TRBV6-4; 7 bases are shared with TRBD1. V gave up 6 bases and J gave up 5 bases; unmatched junction bases: 4. The CDR3 contains 14 residues. CDR1 and CDR2 (germline): MRHNA, SNTAGT. The CDR3 coding sequence is TGTGCCAGCAGCGCCGGGACAGATAATTCACCCCTCCACTTT. It encodes CASSAGTDNSPLHF.

The gene calls are TRBV6-2 or TRBV6-3 and TRBJ2-1, with D tentatively TRBD2 (6 bases). Germline V CDR1 and CDR2: MNHEY, SVGEGT. The CDR3 is made up of 17 amino acids. V lost 1 base, J lost 2 bases, and 15 bases lay in between. The DNA for the CDR3 is TGTGCCAGCAGTTACTTACAGAGTGGGAGGCCCTACAATGAGCAGTTCTTC. Its translation is CASSYLQSGRPYNEQFF.